This T cell receptor beta chain was documented in a study of blood T cells in healthy people across ages. Trimming removed 3 bases from V and 0 bases from J; junction bases left unmatched: 10. Germline V CDR1 and CDR2: MNHNS, SASEGT. The CDR3 is 18 residues long. A second roughly 6 to 12 cycle PCR used barcoded and J-beta primers. Via MiXCR, TCRdb re-called the 5' RACE reads, giving one row per CDR3 protein. This sample has 750,000 to 950,000 distinct CDR3 sequences, with 40% to 65% found just once. Study results and limitations: TCR beta diversity was tightly associated with the proportion of naive T cells.

This clonotype was seen ten or more times. Its target is not known. The rearrangement joins TRBV6-1 to TRBJ2-1; 8 nucleotides line up with TRBD1. This receptor was obtained from a man aged 80 or over in good health. Sequences were obtained from blood. CDR3 in DNA: TGTGCCAGCAGTGATTCCCTAAACACAGGGGGCTCCTACAATGAGCAGTTCTTC. It codes for CASSDSLNTGGSYNEQFF.